This TCR beta chain came from a study of T cell responses to AZD1222 COVID-19 vaccine. In its sample, this clone was seen once. As yet, its antigen is unknown. General observations from the study: Baseline serostatus was positive in only a handful of AZD1222 recipients.

With 4 bases clipped from V and 4 bases from J, the junction kept 3 bases outside the gene matches. Germline values: CDR1 LGHDT, CDR2 YNNKEL (reference sequence). The CDR3 extends over 15 amino acids. Sequencing used immunoSEQ multiplex PCR; TCRdb keeps in-frame clones, though not all of them. Of roughly 93,000 clones in the sample, nearly 90% were seen once. The sample here was peripheral blood, taken on day 0 of MenACWY control vaccination. V usage is TRBV3-1 (or the pseudogene TRBV3-2) and J usage is TRBJ2-2; 10 positions agree with TRBD1. This TCR was sampled from an adult in good health. The CDR3 spells CASSLRTGGTGELFF. The CDR3 DNA reads as TGTGCCAGCAGCCTTCGGACAGGGGGCACCGGGGAGCTGTTTTTT.